A single sample is the source of the 17 T cell receptor beta chains below, sequenced in a study of cytomegalovirus exposure and HLA in healthy donors listed by TCRdb under 2017. Library preparation used the immunoSEQ multiplex PCR assay. For the multiplex PCR, a mixture combining 60 forward primers for TCR Vbeta segments and 13 reverse primers for TCR Jbeta segments was used. TCRdb provides this immuneACCESS table in a form limited to in-frame rearrangements. Some clones are lacking; in checked studies, under half of them reflect an unresolved V gene, and why the rest are absent is not known. The sample table records some 150,000 clones; about 85% of these occur just once. The biggest ten clones account for roughly 2.3% of the sample. The specimen sequenced was PBMCs. The receptors stem from a woman between 18 and 30 years old in good health and CMV-seronegative.

Details on this clone: Germline and junction disagree at one end, which may indicate a read error. The gene calls are TRBV30 and TRBJ2-7; 9 bases align to TRBD1. This CDR3 is 13 amino acids long. Germline V CDR1 and CDR2: GTSNPN, SVGIG (reference sequence). CDR3 bases: TGTGCCTGGGGTGGGACAGGGCTTTACGGGCAGTACTTC. Amino acid sequence: CAWGGTGLYGQYF. Complete variable domain (other parts from reference TRBV30 and TRBJ2-7): SQTIHQWPATLVQPVGSPLSLECTVEGTSNPNLYWYRQAAGRGLQLLFYSVGIGQISSEVPQNLSASRPQDRQFILSSKKLLLSDSGFYLCAWGGTGLYGQYFGPGTRLTVT.

The chain recombines TRBV30 with TRBJ1-2; 7 nucleotides agree with TRBD1. This CDR3 comprises 13 residues. Germline lookup yields CDR1 GTSNPN and CDR2 SVGIG (reference sequence). V shed 3 bases, J shed 8 bases, and the junction held 9 bases outside the gene matches. The CDR3 DNA is TGTGCCTGGAGGGCCCGACAGGGTTGGGGCTACACCTTC. Translation: CAWRARQGWGYTF.

J is TRBJ2-7 and V is TRBV11-2; D unclear. This CDR3 comprises 13 residues. Germline CDR1 and CDR2: SGHAT and FQNNGV. The V end lost 8 bases, the J end lost 2 bases, and 13 bases lay between the germline ends. CDR3 nucleotide sequence: TGTGCCAGCGGGCAGACCGATACCTACGAGCAGTACTTC. It codes for CASGQTDTYEQYF.

The chain links TRBV6-5 to TRBJ1-2; D is unclear. Trimming shortened V by 5 bases and J by 2 bases, and 6 bases separated the two germline ends. The V gene's germline CDR1 is MNHEY and CDR2 SVGAGI. This CDR3 has 12 amino acids. CDR3 region: CASSLQNYGYTF. CDR3 DNA sequence: TGTGCCAGCAGTCTACAGAACTATGGCTACACCTTC.

Points on this clone: Other nucleotide sequences in the sample specify the same CDR3. V gene TRBV28 combines with J gene TRBJ1-2; D possibly corresponds to TRBD1 (6 bases). V gave up 4 bases and J gave up 8 bases, with 8 bases separating them. The CDR3 contains 11 residues. Germline V gene data show CDR1 as MDHEN and CDR2 as SYDVKM. Here the CDR3 reads CASSSGDGYTF. The CDR3 DNA sequence: TGTGCCAGCAGTTCAGGGGACGGCTACACCTTC.

A word on this clone: The junction departs from germline at one end; a sequencing error may be responsible. This sequence joins TRBV7-9 and TRBJ1-2; 9 bases are a match to TRBD1. Germline V gene data show CDR1 as SEHNR and CDR2 as FQNEAQ (reference sequence). The length of the CDR3 is 17 residues. CDR3 DNA sequence: TGTTCCAGCAGCCCGAGTGGTGGACAGGGGCGAAGTTGGGGCTACACCTTC. Amino acids: CSSSPSGGQGRSWGYTF.

The chain employs TRBV4-2 and TRBJ1-5; TRBD1 aligns across 8 bases. The germline gives CDR1 LGHNA, CDR2 YNFKEQ. The CDR3 sequence is 16 residues long. The V gene end was trimmed by 1 base and the J gene end by 8 bases; junction bases not matched to a gene: 10. CDR3 nucleotide sequence: TGTGCCAGCAGCCAAGCAGACTCAGGGGGCATGGAGCCCCAGCATTTT. Residues: CASSQADSGGMEPQHF.

The chain joins TRBV7-6 to TRBJ2-5; possibly TRBD2 for D (5 bases). V was cut by 5 bases and J by 6 bases, with 13 bases left in between. Per the germline V gene, CDR1 is SGHVS and CDR2 is FNYEAQ. The CDR3 runs 13 residues. The CDR3 here is CASSPSPGKTQYF. CDR3 coding DNA: TGTGCCAGCAGCCCCTCGCCCGGGAAGACCCAGTACTTC.

The chain recombines TRBV6-1 with TRBJ1-5; TRBD1 might be the D (5 bases). CDR3 length: 15 amino acids. V was pared by 5 bases and J by 1 base, with 12 bases between. Per the germline V gene, CDR1 is MNHNS and CDR2 is SASEGT. The CDR3, as DNA: TGTGCCAGCAGTCCCCGGGGGGGAAGCAATCAGCCCCAGCATTTT. It codes for CASSPRGGSNQPQHF.

The chain recombines TRBV12-5 with TRBJ1-3; 11 positions match TRBD1. Germline CDR1 LGHNT, CDR2 FRNRAP. There are 18 residues in the CDR3. V lost 3 bases to trimming and J lost 5 bases; unmatched junction nucleotides: 12. The CDR3 reads CASGFDTRTGGSRNTIYF. The CDR3, as DNA: TGTGCTAGTGGTTTCGACACCAGGACAGGGGGCAGCCGAAACACCATATATTTT.

The chain carries TRBV18 and TRBJ1-6; D is ambiguous. Trimming pared 2 bases from V and 9 bases from J, leaving 17 bases between. The CDR3 contains 16 residues. Germline V gene lookup returns CDR1 KGHSH and CDR2 LQKENI. As DNA, the CDR3 is TGTGCCAGCTCACCATCGAGTGAGACTGGGAGTTCACCCCTCCACTTT. Translated: CASSPSSETGSSPLHF. The complete variable domain, with remaining parts taken from reference TRBV18 and TRBJ1-6, reads NAGVMQNPRHLVRRRGQEARLRCSPMKGHSHVYWYRQLPEEGLKFMVYLQKENIIDESGMPKERFSAEFPKEGPSILRIQQVVRGDSAAYFCASSPSSETGSSPLHFGNGTRLTVT.

This CDR3 is CASSPGLAGGGTDTQYF. The CDR3 DNA reads TGTGCCAGCAGCCCGGGACTAGCGGGGGGGGGCACAGATACGCAGTATTTT. V gene TRBV9 combines with J gene TRBJ2-3; 16 bases are shared with TRBD2. CDR1 is SGDLS and CDR2 is YYNGEE in the germline V gene. The CDR3 spans 17 residues. The V segment lost 4 bases and the J segment 1 base; nucleotides outside the gene matches: 3.

V gene TRBV18 combines with J gene TRBJ2-5; tentative D call: TRBD1 (6 bases). The end of the DNA fits TRBJ2-7 better, so the J call may be wrong. The CDR3 loop spans 13 amino acids. The V gene's germline CDR1 is KGHSH and CDR2 LQKENI. For the CDR3, the DNA is TGTGCCAGCTCACTCGGACAGAACTACGAGCAGTACTTC. Protein product: CASSLGQNYEQYF.

The chain is built from TRBV11-2 and TRBJ2-1; 7 bases map to TRBD2. Germline V CDR1 and CDR2: SGHAT, FQNNGV. This CDR3 is built from 16 residues. V trimming: 3 bases; J trimming: 2 bases; junction bases outside the gene matches: 7. CDR3 nucleotide sequence: TGTGCCAGCAGCTTTGGCGGGGGAGCCACCTACAATGAGCAGTTCTTC. Amino acid sequence: CASSFGGGATYNEQFF. The variable domain in full, with the rest retrieved from reference TRBV11-2 and TRBJ2-1, is EAGVAQSPRYKIIEKRQSVAFWCNPISGHATLYWYQQILGQGPKLLIQFQNNGVVDDSQLPKDRFSAERLKGVDSTLKIQPAKLEDSAVYLCASSFGGGATYNEQFFGPGTRLTVL.

V and J are TRBV7-2 and TRBJ1-2; no reliable D call. Germline CDR1 is SGHTA and CDR2 is FQGNSA. V was trimmed by 5 bases and J by 0 bases, leaving 10 bases between them. The CDR3 runs to 14 residues. The CDR3 sequence is CASSPQAANYGYTF. In nucleotides, the CDR3 is TGTGCCAGCAGCCCCCAGGCAGCTAACTATGGCTACACCTTC.

The chain joins TRBV5-1 to TRBJ1-2; D perhaps matches TRBD1 (5 bases). Germline V lookup: CDR1 SGHRS, CDR2 YFSETQ. The CDR3 is made up of 13 amino acids. V was clipped by 5 bases and J by 8 bases, with 16 bases between them. CDR3 DNA: TGCGCCAGCAGGAATCAGGGAGGCAGGGGCTACACCTTC. This codes for CASRNQGGRGYTF.

This clone has only a few counts. V usage is TRBV7-2 and J usage is TRBJ2-1; a weak D match, TRBD1 (8 bases). The CDR3 is 15 residues long. V lost 5 bases, J lost 8 bases, and 19 bases lay in between. In germline, CDR1 is SGHTA, CDR2 FQGNSA. The CDR3: CASSTGGGRGYEQFF. The CDR3 bases are TGTGCCAGCAGCACAGGGGGGGGTAGGGGATATGAGCAGTTCTTC.